This TCR beta chain was recorded in a study of blood T cell repertoires in COVID-19 (dated by TCRdb to about 2020). Context from the whole study: The collaborator samples originated in the United States, Italy and Spain and spanned the acute and convalescent phases of COVID-19. The material from the prospective study consisted of cDNA or gDNA derived from T cells, B-cell-depleted T cells, or PBMCs. Subjects who had been exposed to COVID-19, were actively infected with it, or had recovered from it provided the deeply sampled blood TCRbeta repertoires that made up the dataset. A freely available public database, intended as a resource for researchers studying the immune response to SARS-CoV-2, is where the repertoires were released. The samples were drawn from two sources: the first 160 participants of the ongoing ImmuneRACE study, and fewer than 1,500 subjects contributed by 6 global collaborators. Sample metadata almost always included a de-identified subject ID, COVID-19 status, age in years and sex. Where available, HLA class I and class II types were obtained from metadata supplied by the sample provider rather than from assay-based typing.

The collaborating institutions used their own protocols to collect whole blood in K2EDTA tubes. Collaborator samples were shipped for TCRbeta analysis as frozen whole blood, isolated PBMCs, or DNA extracted from either sample type. Measured from the cysteine to the phenylalanine, the CDR3 is 14 residues long. Left in the record is the CDR3 DNA by itself, 42 bases read in frame from the first base. The germline V end is reduced by 1 base and the J end by 7 bases; junction bases left unmatched: 3. CDR1 is given as GTSNPN and CDR2 as SVGIG, both from the germline V gene (reference sequence). A word on this clone: Its antigen remains unidentified. Per-base quality was not reported, and no clone a single base away is much larger than it.

Results and caveats for the whole study, not just this receptor: The quantity of clinical and demographic metadata differed by source and by participant and was supplied without curation.

TCRbeta CDR3 regions were amplified from genomic DNA by means of the immunoSEQ Assay, a bias-controlled multiplex PCR. The published analysis was carried out like this. The number of nucleated cells in each sample was estimated by amplification of reference gene primers within the assay. Sequence reads were collapsed and filtered to measure the absolute abundance of every unique TCRbeta CDR3 rearrangement. Productive Simpson clonality was computed per sample as the square root of Simpson's diversity index over productive rearrangements. The clones in this table, taken by TCRdb from immuneACCESS, are in-frame only. Not every clone is retained; where verified, under half of the shortfall comes from an unresolved V gene, and the cause of the rest is unknown. V, J and clone size are taken as reported in that table, and D and trimming were inferred from the DNA itself. Across this sample there are 25,000 to 35,000 clones, with about 85% seen only once. Jointly, the top ten make up roughly 24% of the sample.

Sequencing was done on a sample of peripheral blood. The receptor comes from a human donor in a cohort sampled during active COVID-19. The chain is made from TRBV30 and TRBJ1-5, with TRBD1 matching 11 junction bases. DNA sequence: TGTGCCTGGAGTGGGACAGGGGGCGGACAGCCCCAGCATTTT. The resulting protein is CAWSGTGGGQPQHF.